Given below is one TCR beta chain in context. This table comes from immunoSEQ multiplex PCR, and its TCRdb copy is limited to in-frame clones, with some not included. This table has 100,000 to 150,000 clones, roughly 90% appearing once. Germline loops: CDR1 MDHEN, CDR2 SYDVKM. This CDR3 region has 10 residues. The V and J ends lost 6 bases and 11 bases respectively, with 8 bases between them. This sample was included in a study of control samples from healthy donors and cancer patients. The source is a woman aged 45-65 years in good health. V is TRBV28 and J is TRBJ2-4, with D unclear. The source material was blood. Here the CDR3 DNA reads TGTGCCAGCAGCCGATGGGTTCAGTACTTC. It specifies CASSRWVQYF.